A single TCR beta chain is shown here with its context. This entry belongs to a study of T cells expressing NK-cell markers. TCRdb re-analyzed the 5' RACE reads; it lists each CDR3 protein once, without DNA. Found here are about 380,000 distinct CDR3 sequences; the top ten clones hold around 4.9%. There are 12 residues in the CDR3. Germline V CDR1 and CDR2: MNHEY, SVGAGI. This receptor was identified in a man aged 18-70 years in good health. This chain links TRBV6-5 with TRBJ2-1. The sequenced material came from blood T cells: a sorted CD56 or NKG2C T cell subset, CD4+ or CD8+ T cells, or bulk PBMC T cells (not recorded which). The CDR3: CASRLSRNEQFF.